Presented here are 31 T cell receptor beta chains from one specimen sequenced in a study of T cell responses to AZD1222 COVID-19 vaccine. Method: immunoSEQ multiplex PCR; TCRdb's copy keeps in-frame clones and lacks some. The profile shows about 150,000 clones, roughly 88% of them singletons. This sample comprised peripheral blood, obtained on day 0 of AZD1222 vaccination. These receptors originate from an adult in good health.

The V call is TRBV23-1, the J call TRBJ1-2, with TRBD1 as a possible D gene (5 bases). TRBV23-1 is designated an ORF whose function remains uncertain. Trimming removed 4 bases at V and 3 bases at J, with 15 bases between. The CDR3 extends over 15 amino acids. The DNA of the CDR3 is TGCGCCAGCAGTCTCCTCAGCGGGGCCGACTATGGCTACACCTTC. It encodes CASSLLSGADYGYTF.

The V and J genes are TRBV7-9 and TRBJ2-3; D perhaps matches TRBD2 (6 bases). The V gene lost 4 bases and the J gene lost 1 base, with 15 bases spanning the gap. The CDR3 has 16 amino acids. Germline CDR1 SEHNR, CDR2 FQNEAQ (reference sequence). CDR3 residues: CASSSSRGFGTDTQYF. The CDR3 DNA follows: TGTGCCAGCAGCTCCTCACGGGGGTTCGGCACAGATACGCAGTATTTT.

The chain is built from TRBV30 and TRBJ1-4; a possible D gene is TRBD1 (5 bases). The CDR3 is 14 residues long. The germline V and J ends were trimmed by 3 bases and 7 bases, with 15 bases remaining between them. Germline V gene sequence: CDR1 GTSNPN, CDR2 SVGIG (reference sequence). DNA for the CDR3: TGTGCCTGGAGACATCCGGGGGACGGTGAAAAACTGTTTTTT. Protein sequence: CAWRHPGDGEKLFF.

The chain is built from TRBV5-4 and TRBJ2-1, with D possibly TRBD2 on 5 matching bases. CDR1 and CDR2 (germline): SGHNT, YYREEE (reference sequence). The CDR3 length is 18 residues. Deletions cut 2 bases from V and 4 bases from J, with 22 bases between. CDR3 bases: TGTGCCAGCAGCTTACTTCGCTGGGCCCCGGACTTATACAATGAGCAGTTCTTC. It specifies CASSLLRWAPDLYNEQFF.

The chain combines TRBV7-2 with TRBJ1-1; possible D gene TRBD1, 6 bases. Germline V CDR1 and CDR2: SGHTA, FQGNSA. V was pared by 4 bases and J by 3 bases, with 15 bases between. The CDR3 has 15 residues. The CDR3 coding sequence is TGTGCCAGCAGCTACCCTACAGGGTCGGACACTGAAGCTTTCTTT. Encoded protein: CASSYPTGSDTEAFF.

This chain links TRBV3-1 (or the pseudogene TRBV3-2) with TRBJ1-3, with a possible D match to TRBD1 (5 bases). The V end lost 5 bases, the J end lost 2 bases, and 10 bases lay between the germline ends. CDR1 LGHDT and CDR2 YNNKEL come from the germline V gene (reference sequence). The CDR3 has 14 residues. DNA of the CDR3: TGTGCCAGCAGCTCCAGGGTAACTGGAAACACCATATATTTT. Amino acids: CASSSRVTGNTIYF.

CDR3 bases: TGTGCCAGCAAAGGGGGGCCCGGGAGCACAGATACGCAGTATTTT. Protein product: CASKGGPGSTDTQYF. The genes are TRBV27 and TRBJ2-3, with D perhaps TRBD1 or TRBD2 (6 bases each). The V and J ends lost 7 bases and 0 bases respectively, with 14 bases between them. The germline CDR1 and CDR2 sequences are MNHEY and SMNVEV (reference sequence). CDR3 length equals 15 residues.

The chain uses TRBV5-6 and TRBJ2-1, with 7 positions matching TRBD2. CDR1 SGHDT and CDR2 YYEEEE come from the germline V gene. The length of the CDR3 is 15 residues. Losses at the gene ends were 5 bases for V and 4 bases for J; bases not matched to a gene: 9. CDR3 loop: CASSLIAGEYNEQFF. The CDR3 coding sequence is TGTGCCAGCAGTCTTATCGCGGGGGAATACAATGAGCAGTTCTTC.

V is TRBV28 and J is TRBJ1-5; unclear D gene. CDR3 length: 14 residues. Per the germline V gene, CDR1 is MDHEN and CDR2 is SYDVKM. With 1 base removed from V and 2 bases from J, the gap between germline ends came to 6 bases. CDR3: CASSLSGGNQPQHF. The CDR3 bases are TGTGCCAGCAGTTTATCCGGGGGCAATCAGCCCCAGCATTTT. Full variable domain (outside the CDR3, taken from reference TRBV28 and TRBJ1-5): DVKVTQSSRYLVKRTGEKVFLECVQDMDHENMFWYRQDPGLGLRLIYFSYDVKMKEKGDIPEGYSVSREKKERFSLILESASTNQTSMYLCASSLSGGNQPQHFGDGTRLSIL.

The chain is built from TRBV10-3 and TRBJ2-7; unclear D gene. The CDR3 sequence is 13 residues long. V was cut by 6 bases and J by 0 bases, with 9 bases left in between. The V gene's germline CDR1 is ENHRY and CDR2 SYGVKD. This CDR3 reads CAIRNRSSYEQYF. The CDR3 DNA is TGTGCCATCAGGAACCGAAGCTCCTACGAGCAGTACTTC.

The chain combines TRBV7-9 with TRBJ2-7; TRBD1 matches at 7 bases. CDR1 and CDR2 from the germline V gene are SEHNR and FQNEAQ (reference sequence). After removal of 5 bases from V and 0 bases from J, the junction contained 7 bases not matched to a gene. The CDR3 has 15 amino acids. The CDR3 is CASSHRDRSSYEQYF. DNA of the CDR3: TGTGCCAGCAGCCACCGGGACAGATCCTCCTACGAGCAGTACTTC. Filled out from reference TRBV7-9 and TRBJ2-7, the complete variable domain reads DTGVSQNPRHKITKRGQNVTFRCDPISEHNRLYWYRQTLGQGPEFLTYFQNEAQLEKSRLLSDRFSAERPKGSFSTLEIQRTEQGDSAMYLCASSHRDRSSYEQYFGPGTRLTVT.

The rearrangement joins TRBV4-1 to TRBJ1-6; no clear D. The germline V gene encodes CDR1 MGHRA and CDR2 YSYEKL. The V and J ends lost 2 bases and 4 bases respectively, with 6 bases between them. This CDR3 is 14 amino acids long. The CDR3 is CASSQTVYNSPLHF. The CDR3 DNA is TGCGCCAGCAGCCAAACGGTTTATAATTCACCCCTCCACTTT.

CDR3 DNA sequence: TGTGCCACCAGTGTCGCACCGAGGGGGGGCGACACTGAAGCTTTCTTT. It translates to CATSVAPRGGDTEAFF. The rearrangement uses TRBV24-1 and TRBJ1-1; D may be TRBD1 (6 bases). The CDR3 has 16 residues. The V end was cut by 5 bases, the J end by 3 bases, with 18 bases between. Germline CDR1 is KGHDR and CDR2 is SFDVKD.

V usage is TRBV10-1 and J usage is TRBJ2-7; no firm D call. Germline assignment: CDR1 WNHNN and CDR2 SYGVQD (reference sequence). This CDR3 is built from 12 residues. V dropped 6 bases and J dropped 4 bases, with 10 bases sitting between them. The CDR3 loop is CASSATGYEQYF. The CDR3 coding sequence is TGCGCCAGCAGCGCTACTGGGTACGAGCAGTACTTC.

The V and J genes are TRBV27 and TRBJ2-7; the match to TRBD1 covers 7 bases. Germline CDR1 reads MNHEY; CDR2 reads SMNVEV (reference sequence). This CDR3 has 15 residues. V lost 5 bases to trimming and J lost 4 bases; unmatched junction nucleotides: 11. In nucleotides, the CDR3 is TGTGCCAGCAGTGAGGCGACAGGGTCTTTATACGAGCAGTACTTC. It codes for CASSEATGSLYEQYF.

The J gene is TRBJ2-7, the V gene TRBV6-2 or TRBV6-3; 10 nucleotides agree with TRBD2. Germline lookup yields CDR1 MNHEY and CDR2 SVGEGT. The CDR3 length is 15 residues. Germline trimming cut 2 bases from V and 3 bases from J; bases unmatched to any gene: 4. The CDR3 here is CASSYDASGSYEQYF. CDR3 DNA: TGTGCCAGCAGTTACGATGCTAGCGGGAGCTACGAGCAGTACTTC.

Concerning this clone: Other DNA sequences in this sample translate to the same CDR3. This sequence joins TRBV5-5 and TRBJ1-6; no reliable D call. This CDR3 contains 15 residues. V was shortened by 0 bases and J by 7 bases, with 11 bases between the two germline ends. Germline assignment: CDR1 SGHKS and CDR2 YYEKEE (reference sequence). In nucleotides, the CDR3 is TGTGCCAGCAGCTTGGAAGGGAACGAGAATTCACCCCTCCACTTT. It specifies CASSLEGNENSPLHF.

The rearrangement links TRBV5-1 to TRBJ2-5; 7 bases match TRBD1. Germline V gene data show CDR1 as SGHRS and CDR2 as YFSETQ. V was clipped by 4 bases and J by 2 bases; unmatched bases: 5. This CDR3 spans 14 amino acids. The CDR3 is CASSVTGAQETQYF. Written as DNA, the CDR3 is TGCGCCAGCAGCGTAACAGGGGCGCAAGAGACCCAGTACTTC.

V is TRBV7-7 and J is TRBJ2-3; no firm D call. This CDR3 contains 14 residues. Trimming cost V 2 bases and J 3 bases, with 9 bases left between them. In germline, CDR1 is SSHAT, CDR2 FNYEAQ (reference sequence). Written as DNA, the CDR3 is TGTGCCAGCAGCTTATTAGGGTCTACAGATACGCAGTATTTT. Translating gives CASSLLGSTDTQYF.

The DNA for the CDR3 is TGTGCCAGCAGTTATAGGGAGCAAGAGACCCAGTACTTC. Residues: CASSYREQETQYF. V usage is TRBV6-6 and J usage is TRBJ2-5; possible D gene TRBD2, 5 bases. The CDR3 length is 13 residues. CDR1 is MNHNY, CDR2 SVGAGI, per germline (reference sequence). V was pared by 3 bases and J by 2 bases, with 7 bases between.

CDR3 in DNA: TGTGCCAGCAGTGACAGACTCCTCCCGGGTTCACCCCTCCACTTT. Translated: CASSDRLLPGSPLHF. The chain employs TRBV6-2 or TRBV6-3 and TRBJ1-6; perhaps TRBD1 as D (5 bases). The germline V gene has CDR1 MNHEY and CDR2 SVGEGT. The length of the CDR3 is 15 residues. V was pared by 5 bases and J by 9 bases, with 17 bases between.

CDR3 sequence: CASSPRTSGSSEQYF. The CDR3 nucleotides read TGTGCCAGCAGCCCCCGGACTAGCGGGAGCTCCGAGCAGTACTTC. This rearrangement joins TRBV3-1 (or the pseudogene TRBV3-2) to TRBJ2-7; 13 bases align to TRBD2. The V segment lost 4 bases and the J segment 6 bases; nucleotides outside the gene matches: 6. The CDR3 contains 15 residues. The germline V gene encodes CDR1 LGHDT and CDR2 YNNKEL (reference sequence).

The rearrangement joins TRBV20-1 to TRBJ1-2; D is ambiguous. The CDR3 is 11 residues long. The germline V and J ends were trimmed by 5 bases and 4 bases, with 8 bases remaining between them. The germline gives CDR1 DFQATT, CDR2 SNEGSKA (reference sequence). In nucleotides, the CDR3 is TGCAGTGCTGCAAACCCCTATGGCTACACCTTC. Protein: CSAANPYGYTF.

The chain uses TRBV5-1 and TRBJ1-3; 7 nucleotides match TRBD1. V shed 4 bases, J shed 4 bases, and the junction held 8 bases outside the gene matches. Germline V lookup: CDR1 SGHRS, CDR2 YFSETQ. This CDR3 has 15 amino acids. CDR3 coding DNA: TGCGCCAGCAGCATGACAGGGAGTTCCGGAAACACCATATATTTT. Protein sequence: CASSMTGSSGNTIYF. Based on the CDR3 plus reference TRBV5-1 and TRBJ1-3, the full variable domain is KAGVTQTPRYLIKTRGQQVTLSCSPISGHRSVSWYQQTPGQGLQFLFEYFSETQRNKGNFPGRFSGRQFSNSRSEMNVSTLELGDSALYLCASSMTGSSGNTIYFGEGSWLTVV.

This sequence joins TRBV30 and TRBJ1-2, with 8 bases aligning to TRBD1. V dropped 2 bases and J dropped 6; count of bases not matched to a gene: 5. Germline CDR1 reads GTSNPN; CDR2 reads SVGIG (reference sequence). This CDR3 is built from 13 residues. CDR3 nucleotides: TGTGCCTGGAGTTTACAGGGGGTGGATGGCTACACCTTC. Protein product: CAWSLQGVDGYTF. Complete variable domain (other parts from reference TRBV30 and TRBJ1-2): SQTIHQWPATLVQPVGSPLSLECTVEGTSNPNLYWYRQAAGRGLQLLFYSVGIGQISSEVPQNLSASRPQDRQFILSSKKLLLSDSGFYLCAWSLQGVDGYTFGSGTRLTVV.

The chain has TRBV7-8 and TRBJ2-3; 11 positions match TRBD2. The CDR3 extends over 15 amino acids. Germline CDR1 and CDR2: SGHVS and FQNEAQ. Unmatched junction bases numbered 5, after V lost 4 bases and J lost 5 bases. The CDR3 region has the DNA TGTGCCAGCAGCTCGTTAGCGGGAGGGGAAGATACGCAGTATTTT. This codes for CASSSLAGGEDTQYF.

The chain joins TRBV7-8 to TRBJ2-1; TRBD2 agrees at 8 bases. The CDR3 sequence is 14 residues long. With 4 bases clipped from V and 10 bases from J, the junction kept 9 bases outside the gene matches. Germline CDR1 and CDR2: SGHVS and FQNEAQ. CDR3 in amino acids: CASSSDGGAGEQFF. The CDR3 DNA reads TGTGCCAGCAGCTCAGACGGGGGGGCCGGAGAGCAGTTCTTC.

This chain joins TRBV11-2 and TRBJ2-3; D is perhaps TRBD1 (6 bases). The CDR3 consists of 16 residues. The V gene lost 5 bases and the J gene lost 3 bases, with 18 bases spanning the gap. Germline loops: CDR1 SGHAT, CDR2 FQNNGV. CDR3 sequence (DNA): TGTGCCAGCAGCCCTACGAGAGGGGGAACTACAGATACGCAGTATTTT. Its translation: CASSPTRGGTTDTQYF.

A single count supports this clone. The chain carries TRBV19 and TRBJ2-5, with 8 bases that match TRBD2. V gave up 3 bases and J gave up 5 bases; unmatched junction bases: 5. Germline lookup yields CDR1 LNHDA and CDR2 SQIVND (reference sequence). This CDR3 contains 14 residues. CDR3 in amino acids: CASSIGGAEETQYF. As DNA, the CDR3 is TGTGCCAGTAGTATCGGGGGGGCGGAGGAGACCCAGTACTTC.

This CDR3 reads CAVGGTGELFF. CDR3 DNA sequence: TGTGCCGTGGGGGGTACCGGGGAGCTGTTTTTT. V usage is TRBV6-5 and J usage is TRBJ2-2, with a tentative D call TRBD2 (6 bases). The length of the CDR3 is 11 residues. The germline CDR1 and CDR2 sequences are MNHEY and SVGAGI. V was cut by 11 bases and J by 5 bases, with 9 bases left in between.

The J gene is TRBJ2-4, the V gene TRBV10-2; D possibly corresponds to TRBD1 (6 bases). The germline gives CDR1 WSHSY, CDR2 SAAADI. CDR3 length: 16 amino acids. The ends were cut back, 3 bases at V and 15 bases at J, with 27 bases in the middle. The chain's CDR3 is CASSEPTPRGVGILYF. Here the CDR3 DNA reads TGCGCCAGCAGTGAACCGACCCCCAGGGGAGTTGGTATCCTGTACTTC.